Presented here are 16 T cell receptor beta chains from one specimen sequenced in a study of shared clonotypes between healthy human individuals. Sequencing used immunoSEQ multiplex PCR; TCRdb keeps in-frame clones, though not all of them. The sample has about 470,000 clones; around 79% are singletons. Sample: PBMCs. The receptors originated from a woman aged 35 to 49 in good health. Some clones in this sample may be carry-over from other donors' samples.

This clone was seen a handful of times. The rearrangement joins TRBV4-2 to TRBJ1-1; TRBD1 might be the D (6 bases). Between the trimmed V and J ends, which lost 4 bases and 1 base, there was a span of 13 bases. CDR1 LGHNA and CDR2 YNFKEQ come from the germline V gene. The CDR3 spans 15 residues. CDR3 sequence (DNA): TGTGCCAGCAGCCGAAAAGGACAGACGAACACTGAAGCTTTCTTT. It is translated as CASSRKGQTNTEAFF.

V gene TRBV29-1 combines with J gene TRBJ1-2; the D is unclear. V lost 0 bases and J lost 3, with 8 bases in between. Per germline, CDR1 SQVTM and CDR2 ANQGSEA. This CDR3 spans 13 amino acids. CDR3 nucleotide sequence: TGCAGCGTTGAAGAGGTCAGATACTATGGCTACACCTTC. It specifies CSVEEVRYYGYTF.

The CDR3 DNA follows: TGTGCCAGCAGCTTCAAGGGCTCTATCCTTAACTATGGCTACACCTTC. Amino acid sequence: CASSFKGSILNYGYTF. The chain links TRBV5-8 to TRBJ1-2; no firm D call. This CDR3 spans 16 amino acids. Trimming took off 2 bases at V and 1 base at J, with 15 bases between the two ends. Per the germline V gene, CDR1 is SGHTS and CDR2 is YDEGEE.

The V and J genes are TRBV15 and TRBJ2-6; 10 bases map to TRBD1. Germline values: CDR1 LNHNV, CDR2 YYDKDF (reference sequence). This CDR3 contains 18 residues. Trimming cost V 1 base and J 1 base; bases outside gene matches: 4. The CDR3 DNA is TGTGCCACCAGCAGAGGGACAGGGGGAAGATCTGGGGCCAACGTCCTGACTTTC. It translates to CATSRGTGGRSGANVLTF.

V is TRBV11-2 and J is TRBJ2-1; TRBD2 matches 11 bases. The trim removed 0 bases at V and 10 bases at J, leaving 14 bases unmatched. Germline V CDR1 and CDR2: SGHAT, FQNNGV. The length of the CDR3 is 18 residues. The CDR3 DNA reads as TGTGCCAGCAGCTTAGATTTGGGGCTAGCGGGAGGAGGGTTAGAGCAGTTCTTC. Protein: CASSLDLGLAGGGLEQFF.

CDR3 DNA sequence: TGTGCCAGCTCACCCCGACTAGCCCAAACCCTCAATGAGCAGTTCTTC. Translation gives CASSPRLAQTLNEQFF. V is TRBV18 and J is TRBJ2-1, with TRBD2 matching 7 bases. V shed 3 bases and J 6 bases; nucleotides not matched to a gene: 11. The CDR3 totals 16 residues. Germline V gene lookup returns CDR1 KGHSH and CDR2 LQKENI.

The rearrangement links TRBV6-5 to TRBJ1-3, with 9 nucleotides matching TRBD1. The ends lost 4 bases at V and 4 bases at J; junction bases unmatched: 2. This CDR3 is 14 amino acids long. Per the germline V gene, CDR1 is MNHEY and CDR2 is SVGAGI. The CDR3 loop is CASSFGQGGNTIYF. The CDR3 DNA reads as TGTGCCAGCAGTTTCGGACAGGGGGGAAACACCATATATTTT.

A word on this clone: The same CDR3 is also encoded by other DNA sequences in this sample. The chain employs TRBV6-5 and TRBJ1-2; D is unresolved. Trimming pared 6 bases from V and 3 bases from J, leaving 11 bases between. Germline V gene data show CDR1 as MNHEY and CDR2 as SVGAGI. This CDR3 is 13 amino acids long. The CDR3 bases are TGTGCCAGCAGACCTGACGGGGACTATGGCTACACCTTC. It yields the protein CASRPDGDYGYTF.

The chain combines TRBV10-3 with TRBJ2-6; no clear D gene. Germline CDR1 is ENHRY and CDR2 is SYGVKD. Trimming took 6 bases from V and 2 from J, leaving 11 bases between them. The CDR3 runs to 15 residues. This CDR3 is CAISPDRAGANVLTF. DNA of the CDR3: TGTGCCATCAGCCCCGACCGGGCTGGGGCCAACGTCCTGACTTTC.

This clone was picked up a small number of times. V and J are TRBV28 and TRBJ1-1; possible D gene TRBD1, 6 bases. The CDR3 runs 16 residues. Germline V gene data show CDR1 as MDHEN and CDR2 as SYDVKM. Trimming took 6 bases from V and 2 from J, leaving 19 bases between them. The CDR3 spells CASSLKFTGHNTEAFF. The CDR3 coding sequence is TGTGCCAGCAGCCTCAAATTCACAGGGCATAACACTGAAGCTTTCTTT. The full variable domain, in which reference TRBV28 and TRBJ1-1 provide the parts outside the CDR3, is DVKVTQSSRYLVKRTGEKVFLECVQDMDHENMFWYRQDPGLGLRLIYFSYDVKMKEKGDIPEGYSVSREKKERFSLILESASTNQTSMYLCASSLKFTGHNTEAFFGQGTRLTVV.

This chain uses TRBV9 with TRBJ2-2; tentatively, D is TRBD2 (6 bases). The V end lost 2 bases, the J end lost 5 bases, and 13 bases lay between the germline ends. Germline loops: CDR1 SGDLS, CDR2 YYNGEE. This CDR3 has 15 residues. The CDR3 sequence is CASSVLASVTGELFF. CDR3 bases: TGTGCCAGCAGCGTTTTGGCTAGCGTAACCGGGGAGCTGTTTTTT. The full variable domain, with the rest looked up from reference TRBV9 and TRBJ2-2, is DSGVTQTPKHLITATGQRVTLRCSPRSGDLSVYWYQQSLDQGLQFLIQYYNGEERAKGNILERFSAQQFPDLHSELNLSSLELGDSALYFCASSVLASVTGELFFGEGSRLTVL.

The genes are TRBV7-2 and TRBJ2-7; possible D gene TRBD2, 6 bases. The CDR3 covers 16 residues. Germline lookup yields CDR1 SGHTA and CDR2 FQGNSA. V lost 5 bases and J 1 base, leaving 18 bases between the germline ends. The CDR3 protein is CASSHHRRGSSYEQYF. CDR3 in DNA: TGTGCCAGCAGCCATCACCGACGGGGGAGTTCCTACGAGCAGTACTTC.

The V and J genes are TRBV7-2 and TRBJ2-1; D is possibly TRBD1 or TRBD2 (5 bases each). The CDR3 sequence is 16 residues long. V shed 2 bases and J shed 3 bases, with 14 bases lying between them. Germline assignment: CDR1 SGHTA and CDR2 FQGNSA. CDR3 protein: CASSLRAWDGYNEQFF. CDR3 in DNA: TGTGCCAGCAGCTTAAGGGCATGGGACGGCTACAATGAGCAGTTCTTC.

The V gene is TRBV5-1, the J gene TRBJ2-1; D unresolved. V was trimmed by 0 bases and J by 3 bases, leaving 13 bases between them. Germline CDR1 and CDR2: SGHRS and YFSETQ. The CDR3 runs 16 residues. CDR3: CASSLAGIGVYNEQFF. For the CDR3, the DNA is TGCGCCAGCAGCTTGGCCGGAATTGGAGTCTACAATGAGCAGTTCTTC.

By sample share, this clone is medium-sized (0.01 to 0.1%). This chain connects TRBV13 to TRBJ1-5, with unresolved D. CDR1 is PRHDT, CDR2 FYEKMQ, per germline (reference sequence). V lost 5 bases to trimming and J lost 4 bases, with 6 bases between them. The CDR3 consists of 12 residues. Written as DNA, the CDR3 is TGTGCCAGCAGCGCCAATAATCAGCCCCAGCATTTT. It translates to CASSANNQPQHF.

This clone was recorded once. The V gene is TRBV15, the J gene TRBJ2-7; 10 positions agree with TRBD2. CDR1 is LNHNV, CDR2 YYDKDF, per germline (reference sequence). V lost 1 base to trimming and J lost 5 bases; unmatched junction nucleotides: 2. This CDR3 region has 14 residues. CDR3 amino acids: CATSRGGTSDEQYF. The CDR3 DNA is TGTGCCACCAGCAGAGGAGGGACTAGCGACGAGCAGTACTTC.